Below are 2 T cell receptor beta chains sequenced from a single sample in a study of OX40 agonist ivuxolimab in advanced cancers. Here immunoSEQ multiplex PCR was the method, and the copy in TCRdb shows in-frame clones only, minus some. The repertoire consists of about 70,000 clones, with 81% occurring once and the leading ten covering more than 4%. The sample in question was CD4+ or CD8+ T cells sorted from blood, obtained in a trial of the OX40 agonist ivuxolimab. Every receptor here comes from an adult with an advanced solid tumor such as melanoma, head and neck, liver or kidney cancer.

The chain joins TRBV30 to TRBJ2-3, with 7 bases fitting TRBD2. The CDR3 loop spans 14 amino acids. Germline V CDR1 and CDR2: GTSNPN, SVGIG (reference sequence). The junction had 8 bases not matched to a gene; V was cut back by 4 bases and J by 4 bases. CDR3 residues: CAWIFGGGADTQYF. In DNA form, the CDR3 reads TGTGCCTGGATTTTTGGGGGAGGGGCAGATACGCAGTATTTT.

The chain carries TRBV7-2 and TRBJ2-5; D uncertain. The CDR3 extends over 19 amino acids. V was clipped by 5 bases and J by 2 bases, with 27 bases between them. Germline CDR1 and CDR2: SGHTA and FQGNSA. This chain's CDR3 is CASSPPAYFTSLAQETQYF. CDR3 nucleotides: TGTGCCAGCAGCCCGCCTGCGTACTTCACATCCTTAGCTCAAGAGACCCAGTACTTC.